This T cell receptor beta chain was sequenced during a study of cytomegalovirus exposure and HLA in healthy donors. A word on this clone: What it binds is not known.

Study results and limitations: Reportedly, diagnosis of cytomegalovirus status by the classifier showed high specificity and sensitivity. Later analysis demonstrated an association between a missense DCLRE1C variant and TCR beta V- and J-gene trimming.

Primers included in the PCR were 60 Vbeta and 13 Jbeta primers. Only in-frame clones appear in the TCRdb table, and some are missing; sequencing was by immunoSEQ multiplex PCR. The data show about 94,000 clones, about 75% seen once. Sequenced input: PBMCs. The sequence was obtained from a man between 35 and 55 years old in good health and CMV-seropositive.

CDR3 bases: TGTGCCAGCAGCTTACGCCGGGGGAGCGAGCAGTACTTC. Translating it yields CASSLRRGSEQYF. J is TRBJ2-7 and V is TRBV5-6; D possibly corresponds to TRBD2 (6 bases). V lost 2 bases and J lost 6, with 12 bases in between. The CDR3 spans 13 residues. Germline V gene lookup returns CDR1 SGHDT and CDR2 YYEEEE.